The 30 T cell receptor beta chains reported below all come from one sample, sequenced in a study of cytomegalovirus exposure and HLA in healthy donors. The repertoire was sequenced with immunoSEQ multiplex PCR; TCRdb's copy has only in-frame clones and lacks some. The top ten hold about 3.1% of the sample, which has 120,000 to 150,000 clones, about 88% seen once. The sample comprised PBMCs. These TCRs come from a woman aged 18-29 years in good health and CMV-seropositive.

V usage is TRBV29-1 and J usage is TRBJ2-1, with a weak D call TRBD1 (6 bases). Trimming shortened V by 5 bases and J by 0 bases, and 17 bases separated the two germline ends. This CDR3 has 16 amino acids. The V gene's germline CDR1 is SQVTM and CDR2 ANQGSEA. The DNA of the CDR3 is TGCAGCGTTAACTTAAGACTGGACAGCTCCTACAATGAGCAGTTCTTC. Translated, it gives CSVNLRLDSSYNEQFF.

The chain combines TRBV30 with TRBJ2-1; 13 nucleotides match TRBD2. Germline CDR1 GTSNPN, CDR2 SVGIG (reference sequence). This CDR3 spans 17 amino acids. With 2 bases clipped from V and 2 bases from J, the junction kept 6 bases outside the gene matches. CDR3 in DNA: TGTGCCTGGAGTCGCACCGGGACTAGCGGGACCTACAATGAGCAGTTCTTC. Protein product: CAWSRTGTSGTYNEQFF.

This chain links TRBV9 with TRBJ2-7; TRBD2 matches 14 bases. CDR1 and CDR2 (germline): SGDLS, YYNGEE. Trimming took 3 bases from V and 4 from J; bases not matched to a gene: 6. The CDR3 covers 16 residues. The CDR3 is CASSEGLAGVLYEQYF. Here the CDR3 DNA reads TGTGCCAGCAGCGAGGGACTAGCGGGAGTTTTGTACGAGCAGTACTTC.

The CDR3 sequence: CASSIRTGLSNQPQHF. CDR3 nucleotides: TGTGCCAGCAGTATCCGGACAGGACTGAGCAATCAGCCCCAGCATTTT. The rearrangement uses TRBV28 and TRBJ1-5; 7 nucleotides agree with TRBD1. The CDR3 contains 16 residues. The V gene end was trimmed by 5 bases and the J gene end by 1 base; junction bases not matched to a gene: 8. The germline V gene has CDR1 MDHEN and CDR2 SYDVKM.

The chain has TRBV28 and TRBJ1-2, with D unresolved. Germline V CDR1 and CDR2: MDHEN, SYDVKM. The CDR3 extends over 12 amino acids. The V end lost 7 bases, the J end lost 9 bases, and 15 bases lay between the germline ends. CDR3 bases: TGTGCCAGCACCCGATTCCGGGATAGCTACACCTTC. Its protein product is CASTRFRDSYTF.

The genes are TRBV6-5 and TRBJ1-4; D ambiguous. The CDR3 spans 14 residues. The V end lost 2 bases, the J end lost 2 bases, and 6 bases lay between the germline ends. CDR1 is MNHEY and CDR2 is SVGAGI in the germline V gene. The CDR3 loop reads CASSYTDTNEKLFF. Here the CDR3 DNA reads TGTGCCAGCAGTTACACTGATACTAATGAAAAACTGTTTTTT.

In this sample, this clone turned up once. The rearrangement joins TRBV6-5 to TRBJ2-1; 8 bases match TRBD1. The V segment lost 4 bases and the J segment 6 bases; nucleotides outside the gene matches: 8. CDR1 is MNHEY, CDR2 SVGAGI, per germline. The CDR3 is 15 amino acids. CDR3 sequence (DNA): TGTGCCAGCAGTTCTCAGGGGGCGCGGGGCAATGAGCAGTTCTTC. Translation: CASSSQGARGNEQFF.

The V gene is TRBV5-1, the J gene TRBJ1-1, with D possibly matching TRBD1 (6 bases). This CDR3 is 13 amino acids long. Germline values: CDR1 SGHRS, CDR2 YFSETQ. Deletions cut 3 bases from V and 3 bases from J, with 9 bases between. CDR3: CASSSPGDTEAFF. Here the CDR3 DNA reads TGCGCCAGCAGCTCCCCAGGGGACACTGAAGCTTTCTTT.

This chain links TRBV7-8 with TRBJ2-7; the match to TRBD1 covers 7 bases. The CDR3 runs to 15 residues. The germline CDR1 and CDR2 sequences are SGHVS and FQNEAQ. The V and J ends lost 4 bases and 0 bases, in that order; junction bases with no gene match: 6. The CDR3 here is CASSSTRDSSYEQYF. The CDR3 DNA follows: TGTGCCAGCAGCTCCACCCGGGACAGCTCCTACGAGCAGTACTTC.

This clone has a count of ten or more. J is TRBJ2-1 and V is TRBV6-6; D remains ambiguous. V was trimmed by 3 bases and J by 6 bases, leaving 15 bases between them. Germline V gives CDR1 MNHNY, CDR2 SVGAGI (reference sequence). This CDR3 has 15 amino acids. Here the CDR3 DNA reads TGTGCCAGCAGTTATGTCGGGTTTAGTGGCAATGAGCAGTTCTTC. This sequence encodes CASSYVGFSGNEQFF.

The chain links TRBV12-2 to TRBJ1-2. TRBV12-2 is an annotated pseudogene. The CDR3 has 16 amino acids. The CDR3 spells CASRLGGWRLFYGYTF. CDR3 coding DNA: TGTGCAAGTCGCTTAGGGGGATGGAGGCTCTTCTATGGCTACACCTTC.

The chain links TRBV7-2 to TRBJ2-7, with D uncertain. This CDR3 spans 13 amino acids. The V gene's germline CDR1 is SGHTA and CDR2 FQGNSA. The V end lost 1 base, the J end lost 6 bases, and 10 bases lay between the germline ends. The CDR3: CASSLGSGSEQYF. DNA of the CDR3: TGTGCCAGCAGCTTAGGATCGGGTAGCGAGCAGTACTTC.

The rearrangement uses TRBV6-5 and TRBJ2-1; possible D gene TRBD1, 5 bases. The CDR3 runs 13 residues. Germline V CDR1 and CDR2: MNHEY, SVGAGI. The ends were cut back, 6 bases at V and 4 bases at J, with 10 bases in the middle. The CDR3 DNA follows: TGTGCCAGCAGAGCGACAGATTACAATGAGCAGTTCTTC. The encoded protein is CASRATDYNEQFF.

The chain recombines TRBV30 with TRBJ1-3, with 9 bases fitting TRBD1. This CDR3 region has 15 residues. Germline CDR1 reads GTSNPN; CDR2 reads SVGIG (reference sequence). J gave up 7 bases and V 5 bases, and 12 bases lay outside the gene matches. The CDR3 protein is CAWDKGQGFGNTIYF. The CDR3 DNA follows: TGTGCCTGGGATAAAGGACAGGGGTTTGGTAACACCATATATTTT.

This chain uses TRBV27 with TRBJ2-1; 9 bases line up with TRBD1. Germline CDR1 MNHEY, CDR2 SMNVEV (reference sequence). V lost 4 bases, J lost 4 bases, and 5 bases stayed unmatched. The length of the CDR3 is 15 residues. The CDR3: CASSSPGQGYNEQFF. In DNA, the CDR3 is TGTGCCAGCAGTTCCCCGGGACAGGGTTACAATGAGCAGTTCTTC.

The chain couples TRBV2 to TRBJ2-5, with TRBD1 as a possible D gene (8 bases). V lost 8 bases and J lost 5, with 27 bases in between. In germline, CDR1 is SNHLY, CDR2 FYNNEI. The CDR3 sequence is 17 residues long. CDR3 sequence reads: CASPIGSGGQGGETQYF. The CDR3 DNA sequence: TGTGCCAGCCCCATTGGGTCAGGAGGACAGGGAGGGGAGACCCAGTACTTC.

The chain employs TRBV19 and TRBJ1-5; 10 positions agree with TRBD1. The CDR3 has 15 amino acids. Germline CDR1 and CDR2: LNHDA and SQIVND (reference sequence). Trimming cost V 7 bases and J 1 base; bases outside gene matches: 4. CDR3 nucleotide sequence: TGTGCCAGTACGACAGGGGGCAGGAGCAATCAGCCCCAGCATTTT. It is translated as CASTTGGRSNQPQHF.

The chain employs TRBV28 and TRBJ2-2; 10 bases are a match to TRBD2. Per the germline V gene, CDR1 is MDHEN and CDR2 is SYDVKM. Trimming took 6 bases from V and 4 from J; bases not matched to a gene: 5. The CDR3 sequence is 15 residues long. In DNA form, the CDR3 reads TGTGCCAGCAGGGCAGGACTAGCGGCCACCGGGGAGCTGTTTTTT. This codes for CASRAGLAATGELFF.

The CDR3 region has the DNA TGTGCCAGCAGAACCGGGACAGTTAATGAAAAACTGTTTTTT. The encoded protein is CASRTGTVNEKLFF. The chain uses TRBV11-2 and TRBJ1-4, with 7 bases fitting TRBD1. Germline V gene lookup returns CDR1 SGHAT and CDR2 FQNNGV. The junction had 5 bases not matched to a gene; V was cut back by 6 bases and J by 4 bases. The CDR3 loop spans 14 amino acids.

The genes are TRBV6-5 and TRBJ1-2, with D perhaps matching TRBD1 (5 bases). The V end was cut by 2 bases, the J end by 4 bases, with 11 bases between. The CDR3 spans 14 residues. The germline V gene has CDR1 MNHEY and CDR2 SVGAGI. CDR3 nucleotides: TGTGCCAGCAGTTACACAGGAGTTGGCTATGGCTACACCTTC. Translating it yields CASSYTGVGYGYTF.

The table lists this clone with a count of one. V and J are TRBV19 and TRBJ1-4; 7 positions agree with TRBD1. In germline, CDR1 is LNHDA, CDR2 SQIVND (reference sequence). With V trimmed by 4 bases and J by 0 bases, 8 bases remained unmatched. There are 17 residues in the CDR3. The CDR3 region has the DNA TGTGCCAGTAGTACAAGGACAGGTCGAGCAACTAATGAAAAACTGTTTTTT. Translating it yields CASSTRTGRATNEKLFF.

The CDR3 region is CAWTGQLYNEQFF. The CDR3 DNA follows: TGTGCCTGGACTGGACAACTCTACAATGAGCAGTTCTTC. The chain couples TRBV30 to TRBJ2-1; weak D call: TRBD1 (5 bases). V was pared by 4 bases and J by 3 bases, with 10 bases between. The CDR3 spans 13 residues. Per the germline V gene, CDR1 is GTSNPN and CDR2 is SVGIG (reference sequence).

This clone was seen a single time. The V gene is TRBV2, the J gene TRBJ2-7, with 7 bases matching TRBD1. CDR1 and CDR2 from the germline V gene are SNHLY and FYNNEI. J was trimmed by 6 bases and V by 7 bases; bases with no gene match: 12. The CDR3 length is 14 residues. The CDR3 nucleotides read TGTGCCAGCATTCCCGACAGGGCTTCGGGCGAGCAGTACTTC. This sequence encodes CASIPDRASGEQYF.

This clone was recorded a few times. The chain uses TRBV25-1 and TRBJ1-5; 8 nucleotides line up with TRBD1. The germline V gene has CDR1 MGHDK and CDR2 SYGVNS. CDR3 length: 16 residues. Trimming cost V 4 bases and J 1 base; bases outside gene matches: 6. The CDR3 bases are TGTGCCAGCAGTGGTTCGAGGACAGGGAGCAATCAGCCCCAGCATTTT. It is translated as CASSGSRTGSNQPQHF. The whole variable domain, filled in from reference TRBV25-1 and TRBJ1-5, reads EADIYQTPRYLVIGTGKKITLECSQTMGHDKMYWYQQDPGMELHLIHYSYGVNSTEKGDLSSESTVSRIRTEHFPLTLESARPSHTSQYLCASSGSRTGSNQPQHFGDGTRLSIL.

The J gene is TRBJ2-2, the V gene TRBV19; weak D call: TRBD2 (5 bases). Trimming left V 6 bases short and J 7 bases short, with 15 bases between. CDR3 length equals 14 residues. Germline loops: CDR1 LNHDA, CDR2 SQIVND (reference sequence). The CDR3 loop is CASSLGPEGGELFF. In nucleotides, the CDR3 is TGTGCCAGTAGCCTGGGTCCTGAGGGCGGGGAGCTGTTTTTT.

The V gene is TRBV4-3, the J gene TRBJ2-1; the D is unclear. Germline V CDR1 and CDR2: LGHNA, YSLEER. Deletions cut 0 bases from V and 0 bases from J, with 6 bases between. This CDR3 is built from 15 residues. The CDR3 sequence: CASSQDKSSYNEQFF. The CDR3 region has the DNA TGCGCCAGCAGCCAAGACAAGAGCTCCTACAATGAGCAGTTCTTC.

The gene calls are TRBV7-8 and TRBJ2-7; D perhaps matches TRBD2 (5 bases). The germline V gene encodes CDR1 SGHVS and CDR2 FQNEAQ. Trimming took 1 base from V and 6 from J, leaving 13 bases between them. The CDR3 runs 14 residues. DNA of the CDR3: TGTGCCAGCAGCTTAGGTTATGGACTCCTCGAGCAGTACTTC. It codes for CASSLGYGLLEQYF.

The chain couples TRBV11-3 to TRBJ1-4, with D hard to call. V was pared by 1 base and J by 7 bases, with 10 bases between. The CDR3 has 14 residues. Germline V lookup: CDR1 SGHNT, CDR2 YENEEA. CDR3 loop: CASSLASRSEKLFF. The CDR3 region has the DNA TGTGCCAGCAGCTTAGCTTCAAGGAGTGAAAAACTGTTTTTT.

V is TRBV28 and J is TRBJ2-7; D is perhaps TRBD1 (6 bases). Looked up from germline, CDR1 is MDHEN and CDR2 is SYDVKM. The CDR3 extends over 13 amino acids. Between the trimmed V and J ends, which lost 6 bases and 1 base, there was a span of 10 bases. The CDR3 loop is CASSLQGSYEQYF. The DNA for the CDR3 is TGTGCCAGCAGCCTACAGGGATCCTACGAGCAGTACTTC.

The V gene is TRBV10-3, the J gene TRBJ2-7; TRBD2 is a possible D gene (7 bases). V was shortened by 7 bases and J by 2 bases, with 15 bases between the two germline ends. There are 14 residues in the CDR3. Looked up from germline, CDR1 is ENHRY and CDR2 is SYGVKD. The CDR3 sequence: CAITRGGGTYEQYF. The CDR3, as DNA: TGTGCCATCACCAGGGGAGGGGGTACCTACGAGCAGTACTTC.